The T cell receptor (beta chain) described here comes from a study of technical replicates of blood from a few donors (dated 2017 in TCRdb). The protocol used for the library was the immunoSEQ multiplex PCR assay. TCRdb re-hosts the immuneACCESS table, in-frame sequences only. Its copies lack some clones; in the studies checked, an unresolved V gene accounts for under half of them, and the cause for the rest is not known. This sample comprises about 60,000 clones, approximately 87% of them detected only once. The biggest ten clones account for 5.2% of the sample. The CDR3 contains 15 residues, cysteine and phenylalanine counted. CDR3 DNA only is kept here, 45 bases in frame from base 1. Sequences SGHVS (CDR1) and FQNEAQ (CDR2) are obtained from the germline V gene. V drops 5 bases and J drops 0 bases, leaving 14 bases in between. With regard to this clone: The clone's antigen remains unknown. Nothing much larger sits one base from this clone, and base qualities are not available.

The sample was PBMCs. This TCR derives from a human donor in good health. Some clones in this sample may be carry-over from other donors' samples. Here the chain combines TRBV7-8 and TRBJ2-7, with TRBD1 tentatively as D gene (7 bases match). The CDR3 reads CASSPQGGSSYEQYF. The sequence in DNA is TGTGCCAGCAGCCCCCAGGGGGGTAGCTCCTACGAGCAGTACTTC.